The 28 T cell receptor beta chains listed next were all sequenced from one sample in a study of cytomegalovirus exposure and HLA in healthy donors. The PCR contained 60 Vbeta and 13 Jbeta primers. The table came from immunoSEQ multiplex PCR; TCRdb's copy has only in-frame clones and leaves some out. The sample holds roughly 150,000 clones, 70% to 80% seen once. Sequenced material: PBMCs. The source of these receptors is a woman aged 40-49 years in good health and CMV-seronegative.

The J gene is TRBJ2-1, the V gene TRBV4-2; unclear D gene. CDR3 length equals 15 residues. Trimming stripped 0 bases from V and 10 bases from J, with 16 bases between. Germline V gene data show CDR1 as LGHNA and CDR2 as YNFKEQ. This CDR3 reads CASSQESASSSEQFF. As DNA, the CDR3 is TGTGCCAGCAGCCAAGAATCTGCTAGTAGTTCGGAGCAGTTCTTC.

The chain joins TRBV5-1 to TRBJ2-4; D may be TRBD1 (6 bases). This CDR3 is built from 15 residues. Looked up from germline, CDR1 is SGHRS and CDR2 is YFSETQ. Trimming cost V 0 bases and J 15 bases, with 22 bases left between them. The CDR3 protein is CASSLEAGDPLGLYF. The CDR3 coding sequence is TGCGCCAGCAGCTTGGAGGCAGGGGACCCCTTGGGATTGTACTTC.

The CDR3 spells CASSYGGEQFF. The DNA for the CDR3 is TGTGCCAGCAGCTACGGCGGTGAGCAGTTCTTC. V is TRBV6-5 and J is TRBJ2-1; D gene ambiguous. The CDR3 covers 11 residues. The V gene's germline CDR1 is MNHEY and CDR2 SVGAGI. Trimming shortened V by 6 bases and J by 9 bases, and 9 bases separated the two germline ends.

This sequence joins TRBV6-5 and TRBJ2-2, with D perhaps TRBD2 (6 bases). The germline V and J ends were trimmed by 0 bases and 5 bases, with 13 bases remaining between them. The CDR3 runs 16 residues. The germline gives CDR1 MNHEY, CDR2 SVGAGI. CDR3 bases: TGTGCCAGCAGTTACTCCGGGACTCTACGTACCGGGGAGCTGTTTTTT. This sequence encodes CASSYSGTLRTGELFF.

This clone was observed once. V and J are TRBV5-4 and TRBJ2-3; 7 positions match TRBD2. V shed 4 bases and J 4 bases; nucleotides not matched to a gene: 15. Germline CDR1 and CDR2: SGHNT and YYREEE (reference sequence). The CDR3 length is 17 residues. CDR3 sequence (DNA): TGTGCCAGCAGCCTGGGGCGTGGGCGGGAGATTGCAGATACGCAGTATTTT. As protein: CASSLGRGREIADTQYF.

The chain combines TRBV5-1 with TRBJ2-3, with D perhaps TRBD1 (6 bases). Germline values: CDR1 SGHRS, CDR2 YFSETQ. CDR3 size: 13 residues. V lost 4 bases to trimming and J lost 4 bases, with 10 bases between them. The CDR3 loop is CASSPYRADTQYF. The CDR3 DNA reads as TGCGCCAGCAGCCCCTACAGGGCAGATACGCAGTATTTT.

This chain connects TRBV5-1 to TRBJ2-3, with D maybe TRBD1 (5 bases). The V end lost 1 base, the J end lost 13 bases, and 13 bases lay between the germline ends. The CDR3 contains 12 residues. Germline CDR1 reads SGHRS; CDR2 reads YFSETQ. CDR3 coding DNA: TGCGCCAGCAGCTTGCTAGGGGTACCGGAGTATTTT. Protein: CASSLLGVPEYF.

The gene calls are TRBV19 and TRBJ1-2, with TRBD1 matching 8 bases. The CDR3 consists of 17 residues. Germline V gives CDR1 LNHDA, CDR2 SQIVND (reference sequence). J lost 4 bases, V lost 5 bases, and 15 bases had no gene match. CDR3 in amino acids: CASSQGQGPVGSYGYTF. In DNA, the CDR3 is TGTGCCAGTAGTCAAGGACAGGGCCCTGTGGGAAGCTATGGCTACACCTTC.

In this sample, this clone turned up a few times. The V call is TRBV25-1, the J call TRBJ1-3; TRBD1 agrees at 7 bases. CDR1 is MGHDK and CDR2 is SYGVNS in the germline V gene. V dropped 5 bases and J dropped 4; count of bases not matched to a gene: 5. The length of the CDR3 is 14 residues. CDR3 in amino acids: CASSLSTGGNTIYF. The CDR3 DNA reads TGTGCCAGCAGTTTATCGACAGGGGGAAACACCATATATTTT.

CDR3 sequence (DNA): TGTGCCAGCAGAAGACAGGGGGCAGACTATGGCTACACCTTC. It is translated as CASRRQGADYGYTF. The rearrangement links TRBV6-1 to TRBJ1-2, with 10 bases matching TRBD1. CDR3 length: 14 amino acids. Germline V gives CDR1 MNHNS, CDR2 SASEGT. The J segment lost 3 bases and the V segment lost 6 bases, leaving 4 bases of the junction unmatched.

This clone was picked up one time. A read error may account for a junction end that differs from germline. J is TRBJ2-2 and V is TRBV7-9; 7 nucleotides align to TRBD1. The CDR3 is 14 amino acids. Germline CDR1 SEHNR, CDR2 FQNEAQ (reference sequence). In DNA form, the CDR3 reads TGTTCCAGCAGCCAATGGGACAGCACCGGGGAGCTGTTTTTT. The encoded protein is CSSSQWDSTGELFF. Looking up the rest from reference TRBV7-9 and TRBJ2-2 gives the full variable domain: DTGVSQNPRHKITKRGQNVTFRCDPISEHNRLYWYRQTLGQGPEFLTYFQNEAQLEKSRLLSDRFSAERPKGSFSTLEIQRTEQGDSAMYLCSSSQWDSTGELFFGEGSRLTVL.

This chain links TRBV12-1 with TRBJ2-5; TRBD2, as called in the table, went unchecked against the DNA. TRBV12-1 is a recognized pseudogene. The CDR3 is made up of 15 amino acids. The CDR3 bases are TGTGCCAGCAGGAACGGACTAGCGGGGCAAGAGACCCAGTACTTC. Translation gives CASRNGLAGQETQYF.

V is TRBV9 and J is TRBJ2-7; 10 bases are shared with TRBD2. Germline V gives CDR1 SGDLS, CDR2 YYNGEE. The CDR3 totals 13 residues. V dropped 3 bases and J dropped 4; count of bases not matched to a gene: 1. The CDR3 reads CASSAAGGYEQYF. The CDR3 nucleotides are TGTGCCAGCAGCGCAGCGGGGGGGTACGAGCAGTACTTC. Based on the CDR3 plus reference TRBV9 and TRBJ2-7, the full variable domain is DSGVTQTPKHLITATGQRVTLRCSPRSGDLSVYWYQQSLDQGLQFLIQYYNGEERAKGNILERFSAQQFPDLHSELNLSSLELGDSALYFCASSAAGGYEQYFGPGTRLTVT.

This clone appeared once. The J gene is TRBJ1-2, the V gene TRBV29-1; D unclear. Germline CDR1 reads SQVTM; CDR2 reads ANQGSEA. The CDR3 has 13 residues. With 4 bases removed from V and 7 bases from J, the gap between germline ends came to 16 bases. The CDR3 region has the DNA TGCAGCGTTGGAGGTGGCAGCCAGCCTGGCTACACCTTC. Protein: CSVGGGSQPGYTF.

The chain has TRBV7-9 and TRBJ1-5; 7 bases are a match to TRBD1. J lost 6 bases, V lost 2 bases, and 4 bases had no gene match. CDR3 size: 14 residues. In germline, CDR1 is SEHNR, CDR2 FQNEAQ (reference sequence). The CDR3 reads CASSLSTGVQPQHF. The DNA for the CDR3 is TGTGCCAGCAGCTTATCTACAGGGGTTCAGCCCCAGCATTTT.

This clone appeared once. The genes are TRBV12-5 and TRBJ1-1; 9 nucleotides agree with TRBD1. J was trimmed by 11 bases and V by 7 bases; bases with no gene match: 17. The CDR3 length is 15 residues. Germline V gene lookup returns CDR1 LGHNT and CDR2 FRNRAP. The CDR3, as DNA: TGTGCTAGTGATTCCCCCCGGACAGGGGCCGGATGGGCTTTCTTT. Residues: CASDSPRTGAGWAFF.

The gene calls are TRBV7-6 and TRBJ2-2; TRBD2 matches 11 bases. The V and J ends lost 5 bases and 2 bases, in that order; junction bases with no gene match: 10. Germline V CDR1 and CDR2: SGHVS, FNYEAQ. CDR3 length equals 18 residues. CDR3 sequence (DNA): TGTGCCAGCAGCCACAGGAGGCTAGCGGGGGGTAACACCGGGGAGCTGTTTTTT. It translates to CASSHRRLAGGNTGELFF.

V is TRBV6-1 and J is TRBJ2-3, with TRBD2 matching over 9 bases. The germline V gene encodes CDR1 MNHNS and CDR2 SASEGT. The V segment lost 3 bases and the J segment 2 bases; nucleotides outside the gene matches: 3. CDR3 length: 15 amino acids. The CDR3 is CASSDLAGTTDTQYF. The CDR3 DNA is TGTGCCAGCAGTGACCTAGCGGGGACCACAGATACGCAGTATTTT.

CDR3 bases: TGTGCCAGCAGCGCCCCCAGATCAGGGGGTGACGACAATGAGCAGTTCTTC. Amino acids: CASSAPRSGGDDNEQFF. V and J are TRBV7-9 and TRBJ2-1; 7 nucleotides agree with TRBD1. CDR1 is SEHNR, CDR2 FQNEAQ, per germline (reference sequence). The CDR3 spans 17 residues. The V gene end was trimmed by 5 bases and the J gene end by 5 bases; junction bases not matched to a gene: 15. The whole variable domain, filled in from reference TRBV7-9 and TRBJ2-1, reads DTGVSQNPRHKITKRGQNVTFRCDPISEHNRLYWYRQTLGQGPEFLTYFQNEAQLEKSRLLSDRFSAERPKGSFSTLEIQRTEQGDSAMYLCASSAPRSGGDDNEQFFGPGTRLTVL.

This sequence joins TRBV4-2 and TRBJ2-1; TRBD2 matches 16 bases. The CDR3 is 18 amino acids. With V trimmed by 2 bases and J by 7 bases, 8 bases remained unmatched. Germline V lookup: CDR1 LGHNA, CDR2 YNFKEQ. The CDR3 DNA is TGTGCCAGCAGCCAACTCGGGACTAGCGGGAGGGGGGGGAATGAGCAGTTCTTC. Protein product: CASSQLGTSGRGGNEQFF.

This clone was counted a few times. The chain links TRBV6-5 to TRBJ2-7, with 10 nucleotides matching TRBD1. There are 14 residues in the CDR3. CDR1 is MNHEY and CDR2 is SVGAGI in the germline V gene. J gave up 4 bases and V 5 bases, and 5 bases lay outside the gene matches. In DNA, the CDR3 is TGTGCCAGCAGTCCGCGACAGGGGGCTTACGAGCAGTACTTC. It encodes CASSPRQGAYEQYF.

V gene TRBV10-3 combines with J gene TRBJ2-2; perhaps TRBD1 as D (6 bases). Germline-derived CDR1 and CDR2 are ENHRY and SYGVKD. Trimming left V 5 bases short and J 1 base short, with 8 bases between. This CDR3 contains 14 residues. CDR3 coding DNA: TGTGCCATCAGTAGGGGGTTGAACACCGGGGAGCTGTTTTTT. Residues: CAISRGLNTGELFF.

The chain has TRBV27 and TRBJ2-5; 9 bases fit TRBD1. Germline trimming cut 6 bases from V and 6 bases from J; bases unmatched to any gene: 11. Germline CDR1 is MNHEY and CDR2 is SMNVEV (reference sequence). CDR3 length equals 15 residues. CDR3 loop: CASSSVGQGRKTQYF. The CDR3 coding sequence is TGTGCCAGCAGCTCCGTGGGACAGGGACGGAAGACCCAGTACTTC.

V gene TRBV28 combines with J gene TRBJ2-1, with D possibly TRBD2 on 5 matching bases. The CDR3 length is 14 residues. V lost 3 bases, J lost 2 bases, and 8 bases lay in between. Germline V gene data show CDR1 as MDHEN and CDR2 as SYDVKM. This CDR3 reads CASSFRGPYNEQFF. The CDR3 DNA reads as TGTGCCAGCAGTTTCCGAGGGCCCTACAATGAGCAGTTCTTC.

V gene TRBV9 combines with J gene TRBJ2-1, with D tentatively TRBD1 (6 bases). From germline, CDR1 is SGDLS and CDR2 YYNGEE. There are 13 residues in the CDR3. Trimming took off 0 bases at V and 7 bases at J, with 8 bases between the two ends. In DNA, the CDR3 is TGTGCCAGCAGCGTAGGCAGGGGAAATGAGCAGTTCTTC. Its protein is CASSVGRGNEQFF.

V is TRBV13 and J is TRBJ2-1; tentatively, D is TRBD1 (6 bases). This CDR3 is 14 amino acids long. Germline CDR1 is PRHDT and CDR2 is FYEKMQ (reference sequence). V was pared by 7 bases and J by 6 bases, with 16 bases between. The CDR3 sequence: CASTRGRWGNEQFF. CDR3 nucleotides: TGTGCCAGCACCAGGGGTCGCTGGGGCAATGAGCAGTTCTTC.

This rearrangement joins TRBV7-8 to TRBJ2-7; 10 positions match TRBD1. From germline, CDR1 is SGHVS and CDR2 FQNEAQ. V dropped 2 bases and J dropped 0; count of bases not matched to a gene: 4. The CDR3 is made up of 16 amino acids. The DNA of the CDR3 is TGTGCCAGCAGCTTATTTTGGACAGGGGGCTCCTACGAGCAGTACTTC. Amino acid sequence: CASSLFWTGGSYEQYF.

The chain uses TRBV28 and TRBJ2-1; D might be TRBD1 (6 bases). Between the trimmed V and J ends, which lost 5 bases and 6 bases, there was a span of 17 bases. There are 15 residues in the CDR3. The germline V gene has CDR1 MDHEN and CDR2 SYDVKM. The CDR3 region is CASSPAGTTRNEQFF. Written as DNA, the CDR3 is TGTGCCAGCAGTCCTGCCGGGACAACTCGCAATGAGCAGTTCTTC.